These T cell receptor beta chains were read from a single sample in a study of T-cell reconstitution after alpha-beta-depleted transplantation in children. Via MiXCR, TCRdb re-called the PCR reads, giving one row per CDR3 protein. This table has 450,000 to 600,000 distinct CDR3 sequences, about 10% appearing once. The sequencing here drew on PBMCs, taken before TCRalphabeta/CD19-depleted stem cell transplant. These receptor sequences come from a child aged 2-9 years with inherited bone marrow failure, due to receive a stem cell transplant. CDR3s include the opening cysteine and the closing phenylalanine or tryptophan.

cdr3_length,v_call,j_call,cdr3_aa
13,TRBV15,TRBJ2-3,CATQRSRRDTQYF
16,TRBV5-1,TRBJ2-5,CASSQGTSGIWETQYF
16,TRBV5-1,TRBJ2-2,CASSLLAIGNTGELFF
12,TRBV20-1,TRBJ2-1,CSAVDSYNEQFF
15,TRBV5-1,TRBJ2-1,CASYQGGASYNEQFF
15,TRBV6-1,TRBJ2-2,CASSLGQGTPGSCFF
13,TRBV28,TRBJ2-7,CASVAGGEYEQYF
14,TRBV12-3/TRBV12-4,TRBJ1-4,CASSFPGAREKLFF
14,TRBV4-3,TRBJ2-1,CASSQGTSKAEQFF
14,TRBV2,TRBJ2-4,CASSVPDSKNIQYF
13,TRBV6-6,TRBJ2-5,CASILGTGETQYF
14,TRBV4-2,TRBJ2-2,CASSQESGTGELFF
19,TRBV5-1,TRBJ2-1,CASSPRLAGGPGLVGEQFF
17,TRBV12-3/TRBV12-4,TRBJ1-2,CASSLSGSDPTNYGYTF
11,TRBV4-3,TRBJ1-1,CASSQGREAFF
16,TRBV5-1,TRBJ2-7,CASSPTRGAGSYEQYF
13,TRBV29-1,TRBJ1-1,CSVRWVGGPEAFF
15,TRBV2,TRBJ1-5,CASSRDGGGNQPQHF
15,TRBV12-3/TRBV12-4,TRBJ2-3,CASSPARGQADTQYF
13,TRBV7-6,TRBJ1-1,CASSGRGRTEAFF
11,TRBV20-1,TRBJ2-5,CSAFNRETQYF
13,TRBV28,TRBJ2-7,CASRGVVYYEQYF
13,TRBV20-1,TRBJ2-1,CSARDRLGNEQFF
15,TRBV20-1,TRBJ2-5,CSASASGRARETQYF
15,TRBV7-9,TRBJ2-2,CASMTSGTNTGELFF
14,TRBV7-2,TRBJ1-2,CASSPGILIYGYTF
15,TRBV27,TRBJ2-3,CASSRGTFGTDTQYF
19,TRBV3-1,TRBJ2-1,CASSQEGGWKAGSYNEQFF
13,TRBV9,TRBJ1-1,CASSVGGETEAFF
15,TRBV7-9,TRBJ2-1,CASSPLAETYNEQFF
17,TRBV7-2,TRBJ2-1,CASSLGLGLAGNNEQFF
15,TRBV5-4,TRBJ2-5,CASSLQGAFLETQYF
15,TRBV5-4,TRBJ2-3,CASSLVGDGTDTQYF
15,TRBV20-1,TRBJ2-7,CSARDTSGGRYEQYF
13,TRBV27,TRBJ2-5,CASSLRWEWTQYF
16,TRBV5-1,TRBJ2-4,CASSKRDRVTKNIQYF
15,TRBV5-1,TRBJ2-4,CASSPSTGRENIQYF
14,TRBV27,TRBJ1-5,CASSFQGRNQPQHF
15,TRBV20-1,TRBJ2-1,CSARLPGQGSREQFF
18,TRBV11-1,TRBJ2-1,CASSLAIPSGRDDNEQFF
12,TRBV28,TRBJ2-1,CASSPYFREQFF
14,TRBV4-3,TRBJ2-1,CASSQDDDYNEQFF
16,TRBV28,TRBJ2-5,CASSLSFWGTQETQYF
15,TRBV12-3/TRBV12-4,TRBJ2-2,CASDYRTSNTGELFF
13,TRBV7-8,TRBJ1-1,CASSLEWGREAFF
12,TRBV28,TRBJ1-1,CTSHTLNTEAFF
15,TRBV15,TRBJ2-5,CATSVFQGAGETQYF
11,TRBV20-1,TRBJ1-1,CSAYRGSEAFF
13,TRBV12-3/TRBV12-4,TRBJ1-2,CATGGEANYGYTF
13,TRBV20-1,TRBJ1-5,CSATGTANQPQHF
13,TRBV5-1,TRBJ1-2,CASSLAGGDGYTF
14,TRBV6-5,TRBJ2-7,CASSRGGFAYEQYF
15,TRBV3-1,TRBJ2-7,CASSQVGQGGYEQYF
15,TRBV12-3/TRBV12-4,TRBJ2-3,CASSQQGHSTDTQYF
14,TRBV5-1,TRBJ1-1,CASSFWEGNTEAFF
15,TRBV28,TRBJ2-1,CASSPRSNFYNEQFF
17,TRBV9,TRBJ2-1,CASSAYGRLVGFSEQFF